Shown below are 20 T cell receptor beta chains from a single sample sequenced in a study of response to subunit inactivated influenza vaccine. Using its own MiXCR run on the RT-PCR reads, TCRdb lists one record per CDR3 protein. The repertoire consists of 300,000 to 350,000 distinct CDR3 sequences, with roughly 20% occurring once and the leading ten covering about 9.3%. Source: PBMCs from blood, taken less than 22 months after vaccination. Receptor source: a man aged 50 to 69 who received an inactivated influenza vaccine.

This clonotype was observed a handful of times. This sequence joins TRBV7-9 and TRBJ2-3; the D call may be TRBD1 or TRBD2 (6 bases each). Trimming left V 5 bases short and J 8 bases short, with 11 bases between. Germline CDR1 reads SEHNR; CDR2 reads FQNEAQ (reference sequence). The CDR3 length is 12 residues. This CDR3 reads CASSQGGGTQYF. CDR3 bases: TGTGCCAGCAGCCAAGGAGGGGGTACGCAGTATTTT.

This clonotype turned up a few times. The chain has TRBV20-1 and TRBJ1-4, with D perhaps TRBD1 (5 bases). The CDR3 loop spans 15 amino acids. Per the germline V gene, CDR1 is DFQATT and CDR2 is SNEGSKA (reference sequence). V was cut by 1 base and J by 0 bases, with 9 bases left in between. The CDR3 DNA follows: TGCAGTGCTAGAGCAGGGACTTCAACTAATGAAAAACTGTTTTTT. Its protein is CSARAGTSTNEKLFF.

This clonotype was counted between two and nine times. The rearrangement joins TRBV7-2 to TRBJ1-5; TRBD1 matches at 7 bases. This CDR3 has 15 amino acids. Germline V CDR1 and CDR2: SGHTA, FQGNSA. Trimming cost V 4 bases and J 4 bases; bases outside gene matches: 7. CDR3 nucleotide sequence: TGTGCCAGCAGCTCACAGGGGAGGCAGAATCAGCCCCAGCATTTT. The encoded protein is CASSSQGRQNQPQHF. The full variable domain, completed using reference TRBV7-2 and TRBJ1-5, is GAGVSQSPSNKVTEKGKDVELRCDPISGHTALYWYRQSLGQGLEFLIYFQGNSAPDKSGLPSDRFSAERTGGSVSTLTIQRTQQEDSAVYLCASSSQGRQNQPQHFGDGTRLSIL.

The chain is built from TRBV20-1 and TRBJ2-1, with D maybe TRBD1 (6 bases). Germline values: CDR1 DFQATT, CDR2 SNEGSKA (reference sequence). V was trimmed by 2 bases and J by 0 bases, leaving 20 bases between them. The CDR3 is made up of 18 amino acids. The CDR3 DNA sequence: TGCAGTGCTAGACCTACCGCATCAGGGGCCAACTCCTACAATGAGCAGTTCTTC. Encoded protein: CSARPTASGANSYNEQFF.

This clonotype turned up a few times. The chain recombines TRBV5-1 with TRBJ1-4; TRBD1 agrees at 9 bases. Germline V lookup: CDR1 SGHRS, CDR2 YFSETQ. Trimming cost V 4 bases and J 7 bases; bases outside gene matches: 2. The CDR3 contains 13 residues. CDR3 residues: CASSGQGSEKLFF. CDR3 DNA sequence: TGCGCCAGCAGCGGACAGGGGAGTGAAAAACTGTTTTTT.

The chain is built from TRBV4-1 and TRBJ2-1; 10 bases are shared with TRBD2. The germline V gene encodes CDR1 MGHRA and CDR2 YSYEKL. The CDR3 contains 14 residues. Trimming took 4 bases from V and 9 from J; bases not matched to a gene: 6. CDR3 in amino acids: CASSPKREGVEQFF. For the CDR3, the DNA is TGCGCCAGCAGCCCCAAGCGGGAGGGAGTTGAGCAGTTCTTC.

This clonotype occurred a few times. CDR3 DNA: TGTGCCAGCAGCCAAGACGCGGACAATGAGCAGTTCTTC. This codes for CASSQDADNEQFF. The chain uses TRBV4-2 and TRBJ2-1; no definite D call. Trimming removed 0 bases at V and 5 bases at J, with 5 bases between. This CDR3 spans 13 amino acids. Germline CDR1 and CDR2: LGHNA and YNFKEQ.

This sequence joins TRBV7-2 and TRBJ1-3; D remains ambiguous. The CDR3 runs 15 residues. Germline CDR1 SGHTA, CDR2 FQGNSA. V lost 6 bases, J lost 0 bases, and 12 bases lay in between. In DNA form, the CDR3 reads TGTGCCAGCAGTTTCACAGCTTCCTCTGGAAACACCATATATTTT. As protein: CASSFTASSGNTIYF.

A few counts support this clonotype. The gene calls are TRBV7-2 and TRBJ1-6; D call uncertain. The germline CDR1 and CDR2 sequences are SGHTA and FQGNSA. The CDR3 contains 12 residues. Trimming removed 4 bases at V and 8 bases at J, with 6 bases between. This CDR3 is CASSSDYSPLHF. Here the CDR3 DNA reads TGTGCCAGCAGCTCGGACTATTCACCCCTCCACTTT.

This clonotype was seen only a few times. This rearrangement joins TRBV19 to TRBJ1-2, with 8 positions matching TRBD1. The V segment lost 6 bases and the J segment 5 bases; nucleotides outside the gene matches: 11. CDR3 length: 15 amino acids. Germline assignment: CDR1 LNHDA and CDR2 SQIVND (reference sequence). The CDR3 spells CASRPTHRGIYGYTF. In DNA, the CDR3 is TGTGCCAGTAGGCCTACTCACAGGGGGATTTATGGCTACACCTTC.

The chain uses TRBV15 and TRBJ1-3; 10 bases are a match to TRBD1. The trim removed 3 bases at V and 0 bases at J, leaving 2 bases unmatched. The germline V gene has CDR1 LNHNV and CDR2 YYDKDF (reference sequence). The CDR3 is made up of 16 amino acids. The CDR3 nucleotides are TGTGCCACCAGCAGGGGACAGGGGAACTCTGGAAACACCATATATTTT. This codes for CATSRGQGNSGNTIYF.

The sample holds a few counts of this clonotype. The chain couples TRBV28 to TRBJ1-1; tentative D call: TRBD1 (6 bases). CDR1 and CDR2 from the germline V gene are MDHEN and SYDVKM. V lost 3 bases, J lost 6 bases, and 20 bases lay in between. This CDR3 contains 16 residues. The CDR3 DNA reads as TGTGCCAGCAGTTTCGTTTACAGGGTTAAGAATCCTGAAGCTTTCTTT. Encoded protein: CASSFVYRVKNPEAFF.

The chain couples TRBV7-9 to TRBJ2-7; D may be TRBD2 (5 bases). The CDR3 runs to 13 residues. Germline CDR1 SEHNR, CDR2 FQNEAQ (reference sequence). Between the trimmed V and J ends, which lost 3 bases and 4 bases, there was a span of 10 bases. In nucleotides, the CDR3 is TGTGCCAGCAGCTTGCGGGTTGAATACGAGCAGTACTTC. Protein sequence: CASSLRVEYEQYF.

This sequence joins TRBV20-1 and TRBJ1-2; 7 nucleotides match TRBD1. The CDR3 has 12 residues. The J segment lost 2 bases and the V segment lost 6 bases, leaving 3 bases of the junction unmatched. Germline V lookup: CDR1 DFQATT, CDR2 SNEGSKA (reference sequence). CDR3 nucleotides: TGCAGTGCCCACAGGGGAAACTATGGCTACACCTTC. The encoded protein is CSAHRGNYGYTF.

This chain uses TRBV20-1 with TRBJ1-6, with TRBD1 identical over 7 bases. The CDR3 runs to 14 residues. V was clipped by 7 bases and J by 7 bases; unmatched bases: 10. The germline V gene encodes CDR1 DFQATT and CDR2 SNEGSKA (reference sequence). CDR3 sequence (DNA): TGCAGTGGCCACTCCGGGACAGTAAATTCACCCCTCCACTTT. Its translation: CSGHSGTVNSPLHF.

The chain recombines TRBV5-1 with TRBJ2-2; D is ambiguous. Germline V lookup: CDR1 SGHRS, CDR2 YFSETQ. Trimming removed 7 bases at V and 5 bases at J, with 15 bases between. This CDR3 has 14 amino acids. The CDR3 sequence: CASGVSSTTGELFF. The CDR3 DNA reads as TGCGCCAGCGGCGTCAGCTCAACTACCGGGGAGCTGTTTTTT.

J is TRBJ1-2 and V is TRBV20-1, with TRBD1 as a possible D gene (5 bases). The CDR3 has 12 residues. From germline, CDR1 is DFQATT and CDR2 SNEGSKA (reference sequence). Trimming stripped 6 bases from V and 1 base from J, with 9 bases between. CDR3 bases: TGCAGTGCGCACAGGAGTAACTATGGCTACACCTTC. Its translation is CSAHRSNYGYTF.

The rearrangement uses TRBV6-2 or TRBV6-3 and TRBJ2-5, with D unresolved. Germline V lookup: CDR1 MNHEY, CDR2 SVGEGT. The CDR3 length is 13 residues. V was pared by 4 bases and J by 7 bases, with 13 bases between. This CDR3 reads CASSWTVHGTQYF. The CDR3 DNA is TGTGCCAGCAGTTGGACGGTCCATGGGACCCAGTACTTC.

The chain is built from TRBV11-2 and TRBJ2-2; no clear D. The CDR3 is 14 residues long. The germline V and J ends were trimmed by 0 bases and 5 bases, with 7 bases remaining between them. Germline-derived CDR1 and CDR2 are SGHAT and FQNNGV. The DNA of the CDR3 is TGTGCCAGCAGCTTAGACTACGGGACCGGGGAGCTGTTTTTT. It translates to CASSLDYGTGELFF. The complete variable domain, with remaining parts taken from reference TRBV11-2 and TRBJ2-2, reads EAGVAQSPRYKIIEKRQSVAFWCNPISGHATLYWYQQILGQGPKLLIQFQNNGVVDDSQLPKDRFSAERLKGVDSTLKIQPAKLEDSAVYLCASSLDYGTGELFFGEGSRLTVL.

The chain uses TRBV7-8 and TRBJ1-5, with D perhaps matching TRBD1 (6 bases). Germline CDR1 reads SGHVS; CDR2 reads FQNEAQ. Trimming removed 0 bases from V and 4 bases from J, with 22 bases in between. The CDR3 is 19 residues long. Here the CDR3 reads CASSLAGHPRERVNQPQHF. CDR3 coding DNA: TGTGCCAGCAGCTTAGCGGGACACCCAAGGGAAAGGGTGAATCAGCCCCAGCATTTT.